This TCR beta chain came from a study of blood T cell repertoires in COVID-19. Looking at the study overall: Sources were T cells, B-cell-depleted T cells, or PBMCs; the material itself was cDNA or gDNA.

TCRdb keeps only in-frame clones here, not all; method: immunoSEQ multiplex PCR. The sample lists fewer than 200,000 clones; around 90% were seen once. CDR3 length: 18 residues. The V gene's germline CDR1 is SGHDN and CDR2 FVKESK. Trimming took 5 bases from V and 6 from J; bases not matched to a gene: 14. Sequencing was done on a sample of peripheral blood. This clonotype was obtained from a man between 50 and 59 years old with acute or convalescent COVID-19. The chain combines TRBV14 with TRBJ1-6; TRBD1 matches at 9 bases. The CDR3 sequence is CASSSGQGRSGGNSPLHF. Here the CDR3 DNA reads TGTGCCAGCAGCTCCGGACAGGGGAGGTCGGGTGGTAATTCACCCCTCCACTTT.